The 14 T cell receptor beta chains below all came from one sample that was sequenced in a study of cytotoxic CD8 clonotypes in ibrutinib-treated CLL. The table came from immunoSEQ multiplex PCR; TCRdb's copy has only in-frame clones and leaves some out. The sample yields about 300,000 clones, 76% seen once. The starting material was PBMCs, obtained at disease progression, from a patient treated with ibrutinib. All receptors derive from a human donor with chronic lymphocytic leukemia.

This clone appeared a few times. The J gene is TRBJ1-5, the V gene TRBV4-1; maybe TRBD1 (5 bases). This CDR3 comprises 16 residues. Per the germline V gene, CDR1 is MGHRA and CDR2 is YSYEKL. Trimming shortened V by 6 bases and J by 4 bases, and 19 bases separated the two germline ends. The CDR3 sequence: CASRPVFGTANQPQHF. CDR3 nucleotides: TGCGCCAGCAGGCCTGTGTTTGGGACGGCGAATCAGCCCCAGCATTTT.

The CDR3 DNA sequence: TGTGCCAGCAGTTTAATGGGACTAGCGGGACCTGATACGCAGTATTTT. Amino acid sequence: CASSLMGLAGPDTQYF. The J gene is TRBJ2-3, the V gene TRBV28; 13 bases match TRBD2. After removal of 2 bases from V and 6 bases from J, the junction contained 5 bases not matched to a gene. The CDR3 extends over 16 amino acids. Per the germline V gene, CDR1 is MDHEN and CDR2 is SYDVKM.

The chain is built from TRBV25-1 and TRBJ1-2, with 8 bases matching TRBD1. After removal of 2 bases from V and 3 bases from J, the junction contained 8 bases not matched to a gene. The CDR3 is 16 residues long. Germline V gives CDR1 MGHDK, CDR2 SYGVNS. The CDR3 nucleotides are TGTGCCAGCAGTGAAGGCGGACAGGGAGGAGACTATGGCTACACCTTC. Translated, it gives CASSEGGQGGDYGYTF.

This clone has just a few counts. The rearrangement links TRBV2 to TRBJ1-6, with unresolved D. Germline V gene data show CDR1 as SNHLY and CDR2 as FYNNEI. The CDR3 spans 12 residues. The V gene lost 4 bases and the J gene lost 8 bases, with 6 bases spanning the gap. The CDR3 region is CASSVGYSPLHF. As DNA, the CDR3 is TGTGCCAGCAGTGTTGGGTATTCACCCCTCCACTTT.

This clone showed up just once. CDR3 in DNA: TGTGCCAGCAGCGTCTGGGGGGGCTCGGAGACCCAGTACTTC. Its protein is CASSVWGGSETQYF. The V and J genes are TRBV9 and TRBJ2-5; D may be TRBD2 (7 bases). CDR1 is SGDLS and CDR2 is YYNGEE in the germline V gene. Trimming shortened V by 2 bases and J by 5 bases, and 13 bases separated the two germline ends. The CDR3 is made up of 14 amino acids.

The CDR3 sequence is CASSQYGGDGRINEQFF. The CDR3 DNA follows: TGCGCCAGCAGCCAATACGGTGGGGACGGGCGGATCAATGAGCAGTTCTTC. The chain has TRBV4-1 and TRBJ2-1; either TRBD1 or TRBD2 may fit D (5 bases each). The CDR3 extends over 17 amino acids. Per the germline V gene, CDR1 is MGHRA and CDR2 is YSYEKL. Trimming removed 2 bases at V and 6 bases at J, with 20 bases between.

The J gene is TRBJ2-7, the V gene TRBV29-1; D is perhaps TRBD1 (5 bases). In germline, CDR1 is SQVTM, CDR2 ANQGSEA. Trimming shortened V by 1 base and J by 2 bases, and 9 bases separated the two germline ends. The length of the CDR3 is 13 residues. The CDR3 protein is CSVEVDTTYEQYF. In DNA, the CDR3 is TGCAGCGTTGAAGTGGACACCACCTACGAGCAGTACTTC.

This clone occurred once. The chain is built from TRBV5-1 and TRBJ2-7, with unresolved D. Germline values: CDR1 SGHRS, CDR2 YFSETQ. Deletions cut 4 bases from V and 5 bases from J, with 13 bases between. The CDR3 runs to 13 residues. The CDR3 region is CASSEPSLNEQYF. The DNA of the CDR3 is TGCGCCAGCAGCGAGCCGTCTCTTAACGAGCAGTACTTC.

This clone appeared a few times. CDR3 sequence reads: CASSFSGSYEQYF. The CDR3 region has the DNA TGCGCCAGCAGCTTCAGCGGATCCTACGAGCAGTACTTC. The J gene is TRBJ2-7, the V gene TRBV5-1; D is perhaps TRBD2 (5 bases). Trimming stripped 2 bases from V and 1 base from J, with 7 bases between. CDR3 size: 13 residues. The germline CDR1 and CDR2 sequences are SGHRS and YFSETQ.

The V and J genes are TRBV5-1 and TRBJ1-5; D is ambiguous. The CDR3 contains 15 residues. V lost 0 bases and J 0 bases, leaving 7 bases between the germline ends. Germline V gene data show CDR1 as SGHRS and CDR2 as YFSETQ. The DNA of the CDR3 is TGCGCCAGCAGCTTGGATGGGGTTAGCAATCAGCCCCAGCATTTT. It encodes CASSLDGVSNQPQHF.

The chain uses TRBV9 and TRBJ2-7, with 8 bases aligning to TRBD1. CDR1 is SGDLS and CDR2 is YYNGEE in the germline V gene. Trimming removed 4 bases from V and 2 bases from J; junction bases left unmatched: 8. CDR3 length equals 15 residues. The DNA of the CDR3 is TGTGCCAGCAGCCCAGGACAGGGACCTCCCTACGAGCAGTACTTC. Its translation: CASSPGQGPPYEQYF.

The V and J genes are TRBV5-4 and TRBJ2-7; D not resolved. The CDR3 is made up of 12 amino acids. The germline V gene has CDR1 SGHNT and CDR2 YYREEE (reference sequence). With 2 bases removed from V and 8 bases from J, the gap between germline ends came to 11 bases. The DNA for the CDR3 is TGTGCCAGCAGCTTTAGCCCCGGGCAGCAGTACTTC. Its translation is CASSFSPGQQYF.

The chain links TRBV18 to TRBJ1-4, with D possibly being TRBD1 (6 bases). The V and J ends lost 2 bases and 4 bases respectively, with 11 bases between them. The CDR3 contains 15 residues. Germline V gene data show CDR1 as KGHSH and CDR2 as LQKENI. CDR3 amino acids: CASSPNTGRNEKLFF. The DNA of the CDR3 is TGTGCCAGCTCACCAAATACAGGGCGTAATGAAAAACTGTTTTTT.

The rearrangement links TRBV10-2 to TRBJ2-1; 10 nucleotides align to TRBD1. Germline lookup yields CDR1 WSHSY and CDR2 SAAADI. The ends lost 8 bases at V and 10 bases at J; junction bases unmatched: 8. The CDR3 length is 13 residues. DNA of the CDR3: TGCGCCAGCCGACAGGGGGCGGGCTTGGAGCAGTTCTTC. The encoded protein is CASRQGAGLEQFF.